A single sample gave rise to the 7 T cell receptor beta chains below, sequenced in a study of blood T cells in healthy people across ages. For the second PCR, which ran for about 6 to 12 cycles, a sample-barcoded 5' primer and a J-beta primer mix were used. TCRdb redid the calling of the 5' RACE reads with MiXCR, one entry per CDR3 protein. The sample has around 900,000 distinct CDR3 sequences; 51% are singletons. The specimen sequenced was blood. The receptors were sampled from a woman aged 60 to 75 in good health.

This clonotype was recorded many times. V and J are TRBV29-1 and TRBJ2-7, with D perhaps TRBD2 (5 bases). The germline V gene encodes CDR1 SQVTM and CDR2 ANQGSEA. V gave up 4 bases and J gave up 2 bases, with 9 bases separating them. The CDR3 spans 12 residues. In nucleotides, the CDR3 is TGCAGCGTTGGACGGACTGCCTACGAGCAGTACTTC. This sequence encodes CSVGRTAYEQYF.

The chain employs TRBV29-1 and TRBJ2-7; D possibly corresponds to TRBD2 (6 bases). The last part of the DNA fits TRBJ2-5 better; the J call may be wrong. Germline V gives CDR1 SQVTM, CDR2 ANQGSEA. CDR3 length: 13 amino acids. In DNA, the CDR3 is TGCAGCGCAAAACTAGCTTTCGGGGAGACCCAGTACTTC. This encodes CSAKLAFGETQYF.

The genes are TRBV29-1 and TRBJ2-5; D possibly corresponds to TRBD1 (5 bases). The V end was cut by 6 bases, the J end by 5 bases, with 13 bases between. Germline V CDR1 and CDR2: SQVTM, ANQGSEA. The CDR3 is made up of 12 amino acids. The CDR3 DNA is TGCAGCGTGCCCCTCCCAGGGGAGACCCAGTACTTC. Translation: CSVPLPGETQYF.

This chain connects TRBV7-9 to TRBJ2-1; D uncertain. Trimming took 0 bases from V and 4 from J, leaving 10 bases between them. CDR3 length equals 15 residues. CDR1 and CDR2 from the germline V gene are SEHNR and FQNEAQ (reference sequence). CDR3 sequence: CASSLASTWYNEQFF. Here the CDR3 DNA reads TGTGCCAGCAGCTTAGCCTCGACGTGGTACAATGAGCAGTTCTTC.

V and J are TRBV20-1 and TRBJ1-1; 7 bases align to TRBD1. The CDR3 runs 14 residues. Germline loops: CDR1 DFQATT, CDR2 SNEGSKA (reference sequence). Losses at the gene ends were 6 bases for V and 3 bases for J; bases not matched to a gene: 10. CDR3 region: CSASPDRDDTEAFF. CDR3 DNA: TGCAGTGCCTCTCCAGACAGGGATGACACTGAAGCTTTCTTT.

This clonotype has just one count. The chain uses TRBV2 and TRBJ2-1, with 14 positions matching TRBD2. Trimming removed 6 bases from V and 7 bases from J; junction bases left unmatched: 5. Germline CDR1 is SNHLY and CDR2 is FYNNEI. The CDR3 sequence is 15 residues long. The CDR3 DNA sequence: TGTGCCAGCAGGGGACTAGCGGGAGTACGAAATGAGCAGTTCTTC. This translates into CASRGLAGVRNEQFF.

This clonotype was counted only a few times. V is TRBV9 and J is TRBJ1-1; D remains ambiguous. V gave up 4 bases and J gave up 6 bases, with 16 bases separating them. Germline lookup yields CDR1 SGDLS and CDR2 YYNGEE. The CDR3 has 14 amino acids. The CDR3 reads CASSPTMAIAEAFF. CDR3 sequence (DNA): TGTGCCAGCAGCCCCACCATGGCCATCGCTGAAGCTTTCTTT.